This TCR beta chain was sequenced during a study of T cells in Graves' hyperthyroidism and ophthalmopathy. RNA transcripts were the template for amplifying TCR beta CDR3 regions. The HTBI set primed first-round TCR CDR3 RT-PCR. One entry per CDR3 protein results from TCRdb running MiXCR on the multiplex PCR reads. The sample comprises hundreds of thousands of distinct CDR3 sequences, roughly 40% of which are singletons, and approximately 8.7% rests with the top ten. This clonotype was seen a handful of times. Its antigen remains unknown. Patients between 18 and 65 years old had hyperthyroidism, newly diagnosed and lasting under 2 months. The CDR3 spans 13 residues. The ends were cut back, 7 bases at V and 6 bases at J, with 15 bases in the middle. Germline lookup yields CDR1 MDHEN and CDR2 SYDVKM. Study-wide results and caveats: For ophthalmopathy, model prediction preceded onset by a median approximately 6 months.

Sequencing used blood. This TCR came from a man aged 18 to 30 with Graves' hyperthyroidism. The chain carries TRBV28 and TRBJ2-5; D may be TRBD1 (6 bases). CDR3 region: CASIKTGWKTQYF. Written as DNA, the CDR3 is TGTGCCAGCATCAAAACAGGGTGGAAGACCCAGTACTTC.